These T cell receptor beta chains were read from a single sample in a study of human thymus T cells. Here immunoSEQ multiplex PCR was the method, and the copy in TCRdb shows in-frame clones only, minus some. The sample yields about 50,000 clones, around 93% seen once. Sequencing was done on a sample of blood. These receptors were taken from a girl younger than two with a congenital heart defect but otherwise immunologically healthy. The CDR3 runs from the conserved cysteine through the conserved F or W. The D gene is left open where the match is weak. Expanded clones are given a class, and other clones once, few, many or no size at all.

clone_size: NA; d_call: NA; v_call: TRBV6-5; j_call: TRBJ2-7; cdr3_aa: CASSYSSRYEQYF; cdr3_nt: TGTGCCAGCAGTTACTCGAGCCGGTACGAGCAGTACTTC
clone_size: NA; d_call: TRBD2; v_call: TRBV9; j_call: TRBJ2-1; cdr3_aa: CASSVEGGSSYNEQFF; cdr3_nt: TGTGCCAGCAGCGTAGAGGGCGGGAGCTCCTACAATGAGCAGTTCTTC
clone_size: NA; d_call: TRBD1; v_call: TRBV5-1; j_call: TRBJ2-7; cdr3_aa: CASRRSGQGNYEQYF; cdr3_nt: TGCGCCAGCAGACGGTCTGGACAGGGGAACTACGAGCAGTACTTC
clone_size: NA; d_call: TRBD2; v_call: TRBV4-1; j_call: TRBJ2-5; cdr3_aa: CASSQGTSGSETQYF; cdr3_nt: TGCGCCAGCAGCCAAGGGACTAGCGGGAGTGAGACCCAGTACTTC
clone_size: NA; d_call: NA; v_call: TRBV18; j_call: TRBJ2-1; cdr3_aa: CASSPRDSPSSYNEQFF; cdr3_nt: TGTGCCAGCTCACCACGAGACTCCCCGAGCTCCTACAATGAGCAGTTCTTC
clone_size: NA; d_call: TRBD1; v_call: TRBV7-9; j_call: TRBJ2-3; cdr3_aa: CASSRQGGTDTQYF; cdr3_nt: TGTGCCAGCAGCAGACAGGGAGGCACAGATACGCAGTATTTT
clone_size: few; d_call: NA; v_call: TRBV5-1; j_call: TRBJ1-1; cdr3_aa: CASSRDGGNTEAFF; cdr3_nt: TGCGCCAGCAGCAGGGACGGGGGGAACACTGAAGCTTTCTTT
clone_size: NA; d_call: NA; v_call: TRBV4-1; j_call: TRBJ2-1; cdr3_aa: CASSHARSDEQFF; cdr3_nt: TGCGCCAGCAGCCACGCTAGGTCGGATGAGCAGTTCTTC
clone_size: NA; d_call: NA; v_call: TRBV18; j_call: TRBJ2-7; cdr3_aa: CASSPPKPDREAYEQYF; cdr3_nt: TGTGCCAGCTCACCACCTAAACCCGACAGGGAGGCCTACGAGCAGTACTTC
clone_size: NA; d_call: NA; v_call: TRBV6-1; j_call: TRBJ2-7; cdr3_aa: CATAEPYEQYF; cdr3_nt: TGTGCCACCGCTGAGCCCTACGAGCAGTACTTC
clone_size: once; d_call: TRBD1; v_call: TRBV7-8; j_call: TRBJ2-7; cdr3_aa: CASSWNPDRDRDYEQYF; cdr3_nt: TGTGCCAGCAGCTGGAATCCAGACCGGGACAGGGACTACGAGCAGTACTTC
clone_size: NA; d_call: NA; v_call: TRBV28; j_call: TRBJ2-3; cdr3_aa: CASSRDTDTQYF; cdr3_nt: TGTGCCAGCAGCCGGGACACAGATACGCAGTATTTT
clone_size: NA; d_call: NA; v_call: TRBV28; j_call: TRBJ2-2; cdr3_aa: CASSLGLKGAGELFF; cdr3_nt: TGTGCCAGCAGTTTAGGTTTAAAGGGGGCCGGGGAGCTGTTTTTT